Presented here are 9 T cell receptor beta chains from one specimen sequenced in a study of blood T cell repertoires in COVID-19. TCRdb keeps only in-frame clones here, not all; method: immunoSEQ multiplex PCR. The sample carries around 320,000 clones, around 87% recorded once. The sample consisted of PBMCs or T cells enriched from blood (not recorded which). The origin of the receptors is a woman between 18 and 29 years old with acute COVID-19.

The gene calls are TRBV27 and TRBJ2-1, with D maybe TRBD1 (5 bases). In germline, CDR1 is MNHEY, CDR2 SMNVEV (reference sequence). The CDR3 extends over 14 amino acids. Trimming stripped 7 bases from V and 8 bases from J, with 18 bases between. CDR3 sequence: CASKLRGSRDEQFF. CDR3 DNA: TGTGCCAGCAAGCTAAGGGGTTCCCGTGATGAGCAGTTCTTC.

The V call is TRBV6-5, the J call TRBJ2-7; 8 bases align to TRBD2. The CDR3 length is 15 residues. CDR1 and CDR2 (germline): MNHEY, SVGAGI. V gave up 5 bases and J gave up 7 bases; unmatched junction bases: 13. CDR3 in DNA: TGTGCCAGCAGTCCCGGGGTAGCGGGGCCTGGGGAGCAGTACTTC. Translation: CASSPGVAGPGEQYF.

The V call is TRBV4-2, the J call TRBJ2-1; TRBD2 agrees at 9 bases. V shed 2 bases and J 4 bases; nucleotides not matched to a gene: 3. CDR3 size: 15 residues. CDR1 is LGHNA and CDR2 is YNFKEQ in the germline V gene. DNA for the CDR3: TGTGCCAGCAGCCAATTGACTAGCGGTTACAATGAGCAGTTCTTC. The encoded protein is CASSQLTSGYNEQFF.

The chain carries TRBV6-5 and TRBJ2-1, with D unresolved. From germline, CDR1 is MNHEY and CDR2 SVGAGI. The CDR3 is 14 amino acids. The V gene lost 0 bases and the J gene lost 5 bases, with 8 bases spanning the gap. CDR3 nucleotide sequence: TGTGCCAGCAGTTACTCGGGCACCGACAATGAGCAGTTCTTC. Its translation is CASSYSGTDNEQFF.

V gene TRBV28 combines with J gene TRBJ1-1, with 10 bases matching TRBD1. The CDR3 totals 13 residues. Germline V gene data show CDR1 as MDHEN and CDR2 as SYDVKM. The V and J ends lost 9 bases and 4 bases, in that order; junction bases with no gene match: 5. The DNA of the CDR3 is TGTGCCAGTACAAGACAGGGGGCCACTGAAGCTTTCTTT. It yields the protein CASTRQGATEAFF.

This rearrangement joins TRBV19 to TRBJ1-2; the D is unclear. The CDR3 runs to 14 residues. CDR1 is LNHDA, CDR2 SQIVND, per germline (reference sequence). The V gene lost 3 bases and the J gene lost 2 bases, with 10 bases spanning the gap. The CDR3 nucleotides are TGTGCCAGTAGTATGCGAACGGTAAACTATGGCTACACCTTC. Residues: CASSMRTVNYGYTF.

Comment on this clone: The junction departs from germline at one end; a sequencing error may be responsible. The rearrangement uses TRBV20-1 and TRBJ1-2; no firm D call. CDR3 length: 11 residues. Germline V gene lookup returns CDR1 DFQATT and CDR2 SNEGSKA (reference sequence). The DNA of the CDR3 is TGCAGTGCATCGCGGGTCGACAAGGACCGCTTC. Its protein is CSASRVDKDRF.

The chain uses TRBV7-8 and TRBJ2-2; 11 nucleotides line up with TRBD2. V lost 4 bases and J lost 7; bases outside the gene matches: 2. This CDR3 region has 14 residues. CDR1 and CDR2 from the germline V gene are SGHVS and FQNEAQ. CDR3 protein: CASSSLAGVGELFF. DNA of the CDR3: TGTGCCAGCAGCTCACTAGCGGGAGTCGGGGAGCTGTTTTTT.

The rearrangement uses TRBV29-1 and TRBJ1-3; 8 bases map to TRBD1. V lost 2 bases, J lost 5 bases, and 2 bases stayed unmatched. The length of the CDR3 is 13 residues. Germline V CDR1 and CDR2: SQVTM, ANQGSEA. The CDR3 DNA reads as TGCAGCGTTGAACAGGGGGCCCGAAACACCATATATTTT. This translates into CSVEQGARNTIYF.